This TCR beta chain is from a study of Tregs in tolerant kidney transplant recipients. For the study at large: Recipients received nonmyeloablative bone marrow transplants from related graft donors, with transient mixed chimerism.

Sequenced by immunoSEQ multiplex PCR; TCRdb stores in-frame clones only, minus some. Of more than 60,000 clones listed, nearly 98% are singletons. Study outcomes and limitations: Donor-specific Treg expansion exceeded global Treg expansion in tolerant patients, suggesting antigen drive.

Concerning this clone itself: Its antigen is undetermined.

V dropped 5 bases and J dropped 3 bases, with 14 bases sitting between them. The CDR3 spans 15 residues. Germline values: CDR1 SGHTA, CDR2 FQGNSA. Sequencing used CD4+ T cells from blood, obtained before the transplant. This clonotype was sampled from a human donor who received a combined kidney and bone marrow transplant. The J gene is TRBJ2-1, the V gene TRBV7-2; no clear D gene. CDR3 bases: TGTGCCAGCAGCCGAGGAACTCTGTACTACAATGAGCAGTTCTTC. It codes for CASSRGTLYYNEQFF.